The 27 T cell receptor beta chains listed next were all sequenced from one sample in a study of blood T cell repertoires in COVID-19. Produced via immunoSEQ multiplex PCR; TCRdb's table is partial and in-frame only. The sample has roughly 190,000 clones; 88% are singletons. Sequencing was carried out using peripheral blood. These TCRs come from a woman in her thirties or forties who had recovered from COVID-19.

This rearrangement joins TRBV19 to TRBJ2-7, with 11 bases matching TRBD1. The CDR3 consists of 18 residues. With V trimmed by 4 bases and J by 2 bases, 13 bases remained unmatched. CDR1 is LNHDA and CDR2 is SQIVND in the germline V gene (reference sequence). CDR3 sequence reads: CASSKRTGGLAGAYEQYF. In nucleotides, the CDR3 is TGTGCCAGTAGTAAACGGACAGGGGGCCTTGCTGGGGCCTACGAGCAGTACTTC.

The count of this clone is one. The V call is TRBV19, the J call TRBJ1-1; possible D gene TRBD1, 6 bases. The V gene's germline CDR1 is LNHDA and CDR2 SQIVND (reference sequence). The CDR3 has 12 amino acids. The germline V and J ends were trimmed by 4 bases and 8 bases, with 11 bases remaining between them. CDR3 in DNA: TGTGCCAGTAGTAGAGCGACAGGCGAAGCTTTCTTT. Translating it yields CASSRATGEAFF.

Here the CDR3 DNA reads TGTGCCAGCGCGCGGGACGGTCGGAATGAGCAGTTCTTC. This sequence encodes CASARDGRNEQFF. The J gene is TRBJ2-1, the V gene TRBV27; possible D gene TRBD2, 6 bases. Germline V gene sequence: CDR1 MNHEY, CDR2 SMNVEV (reference sequence). Trimming removed 8 bases from V and 7 bases from J, with 15 bases in between. The CDR3 runs to 13 residues.

The chain uses TRBV30 and TRBJ2-7, with 11 nucleotides matching TRBD2. CDR3 length: 14 residues. V was pared by 5 bases and J by 0 bases, with 3 bases of the junction left unmatched. Germline V CDR1 and CDR2: GTSNPN, SVGIG (reference sequence). CDR3 sequence reads: CAWGTSGYSYEQYF. CDR3 coding DNA: TGTGCCTGGGGGACTAGCGGCTACTCCTACGAGCAGTACTTC.

The chain couples TRBV6-5 to TRBJ2-5; D call uncertain. Per the germline V gene, CDR1 is MNHEY and CDR2 is SVGAGI. V lost 2 bases to trimming and J lost 7 bases, with 11 bases between them. The CDR3 length is 13 residues. CDR3: CASSYASRGTQYF. CDR3 nucleotides: TGTGCCAGCAGTTACGCCAGTCGTGGGACCCAGTACTTC.

The chain uses TRBV9 and TRBJ2-1, with no clear D. Trimming took 0 bases from V and 10 from J, leaving 11 bases between them. The length of the CDR3 is 13 residues. CDR1 SGDLS and CDR2 YYNGEE come from the germline V gene. The CDR3 bases are TGTGCCAGCAGCGTAGGGCCGCACCAAGAGCAGTTCTTC. Translation: CASSVGPHQEQFF.

This rearrangement joins TRBV28 to TRBJ2-5, with D possibly being TRBD2 (6 bases). This CDR3 comprises 15 residues. V was pared by 2 bases and J by 5 bases, with 15 bases between. Per the germline V gene, CDR1 is MDHEN and CDR2 is SYDVKM. CDR3: CASSLNTGGRETQYF. CDR3 in DNA: TGTGCCAGCAGTTTAAACACTGGAGGGCGCGAGACCCAGTACTTC.

The chain employs TRBV6-5 and TRBJ1-3; D gene unclear. V lost 2 bases to trimming and J lost 1 base, with 6 bases between them. The CDR3 has 14 amino acids. Germline lookup yields CDR1 MNHEY and CDR2 SVGAGI. DNA of the CDR3: TGTGCCAGCAGTTACGAGGGTTCTGGAAACACCATATATTTT. Amino acids: CASSYEGSGNTIYF.

The chain joins TRBV6-1 to TRBJ1-6; D remains ambiguous. Per germline, CDR1 MNHNS and CDR2 SASEGT. Trimming took 2 bases from V and 8 from J, leaving 16 bases between them. This CDR3 has 16 residues. The CDR3 spells CASSESTAGLDSPLHF. CDR3 DNA: TGTGCCAGCAGTGAATCGACGGCAGGATTGGATTCACCCCTCCACTTT.

This clone was detected only a few times. The chain employs TRBV6-6 and TRBJ2-1, with D tentatively TRBD1 (5 bases). Trimming removed 5 bases at V and 8 bases at J, with 10 bases between. The germline gives CDR1 MNHNY, CDR2 SVGAGI (reference sequence). This CDR3 contains 12 residues. In nucleotides, the CDR3 is TGTGCCAGCAGTCCCAGGGTCTATGAGCAGTTCTTC. It is translated as CASSPRVYEQFF.

CDR3 sequence: CSGRLAGGPWETQYF. In DNA, the CDR3 is TGCAGCGGTCGACTAGCGGGAGGGCCCTGGGAGACCCAGTACTTC. V is TRBV29-1 and J is TRBJ2-5; 14 nucleotides agree with TRBD2. Germline V gene lookup returns CDR1 SQVTM and CDR2 ANQGSEA. The CDR3 is 15 residues long. V trimming: 7 bases; J trimming: 5 bases; junction bases outside the gene matches: 9.

This chain links TRBV28 with TRBJ2-7, with D possibly TRBD1 on 5 matching bases. The CDR3 loop spans 12 amino acids. Per the germline V gene, CDR1 is MDHEN and CDR2 is SYDVKM. Trimming removed 6 bases at V and 3 bases at J, with 9 bases between. The CDR3 DNA is TGTGCCAGCAGAATCCAGGGCTACGAGCAGTACTTC. This encodes CASRIQGYEQYF.

The J gene is TRBJ1-2, the V gene TRBV5-1, with a possible D match to TRBD1 (5 bases). V lost 0 bases to trimming and J lost 4 bases, with 7 bases between them. CDR1 is SGHRS, CDR2 YFSETQ, per germline. The CDR3 totals 13 residues. This chain's CDR3 is CASSLAGFYGYTF. CDR3 nucleotides: TGCGCCAGCAGCTTGGCAGGGTTCTATGGCTACACCTTC.

This clone was seen only a few times. The rearrangement joins TRBV5-4 to TRBJ2-7, with 11 positions matching TRBD2. Germline CDR1 reads SGHNT; CDR2 reads YYREEE (reference sequence). The trim removed 3 bases at V and 0 bases at J, leaving 2 bases unmatched. This CDR3 comprises 15 residues. CDR3 protein: CASSSGLAVSYEQYF. The CDR3 region has the DNA TGTGCCAGCAGCTCGGGACTAGCGGTCTCCTACGAGCAGTACTTC.

The chain combines TRBV7-9 with TRBJ2-7; 11 nucleotides align to TRBD2. CDR1 SEHNR and CDR2 FQNEAQ come from the germline V gene (reference sequence). The CDR3 spans 17 residues. Trimming cost V 4 bases and J 3 bases; bases outside gene matches: 11. DNA for the CDR3: TGTGCCAGCAGCTCAAACCTATTAGCGGGAGGGGACTACGAGCAGTACTTC. It translates to CASSSNLLAGGDYEQYF.

This chain uses TRBV3-1 (or the pseudogene TRBV3-2) with TRBJ1-6; TRBD1 matches at 7 bases. CDR3 length equals 15 residues. CDR1 is LGHDT, CDR2 YNNKEL, per germline (reference sequence). Trimming took 3 bases from V and 7 from J; bases not matched to a gene: 6. CDR3 in DNA: TGTGCCAGCAGCCATAGACAGGGTGCGAATTCACCCCTCCACTTT. Amino acids: CASSHRQGANSPLHF.

The chain has TRBV27 and TRBJ1-6; unclear D gene. The germline gives CDR1 MNHEY, CDR2 SMNVEV (reference sequence). This CDR3 spans 14 amino acids. V shed 5 bases and J shed 8 bases, with 13 bases lying between them. The CDR3 DNA is TGTGCCAGCAGTCGGGGAGTATTGGATTCACCCCTCCACTTT. It yields the protein CASSRGVLDSPLHF.

The CDR3: CASSQATAGETQYF. The CDR3 DNA sequence: TGTGCCAGCTCACAGGCCACAGCTGGGGAGACCCAGTACTTC. The chain has TRBV18 and TRBJ2-5, with D unresolved. Germline CDR1 and CDR2: KGHSH and LQKENI. The CDR3 is made up of 14 amino acids. Deletions cut 4 bases from V and 5 bases from J, with 14 bases between.

The chain carries TRBV5-1 and TRBJ1-2; 7 bases agree with TRBD1. The CDR3 loop spans 17 amino acids. CDR1 is SGHRS and CDR2 is YFSETQ in the germline V gene. Trimming removed 0 bases from V and 2 bases from J; junction bases left unmatched: 10. CDR3 residues: CASSLGAGGQINYGYTF. DNA for the CDR3: TGCGCCAGCAGCTTGGGGGCAGGGGGACAGATAAACTATGGCTACACCTTC.

The V gene is TRBV27, the J gene TRBJ2-1; 13 positions match TRBD2. The J segment lost 4 bases and the V segment lost 2 bases, leaving 8 bases of the junction unmatched. This CDR3 spans 18 amino acids. Germline CDR1 MNHEY, CDR2 SMNVEV (reference sequence). The CDR3 region has the DNA TGTGCCAGCAGTTTAGCAGGGACTAGCGGGACCCTATACAATGAGCAGTTCTTC. Translation: CASSLAGTSGTLYNEQFF.

The chain links TRBV15 to TRBJ1-5, with D possibly being TRBD1 (5 bases). The CDR3 runs to 13 residues. Germline CDR1 is LNHNV and CDR2 is YYDKDF (reference sequence). Trimming left V 5 bases short and J 6 bases short, with 11 bases between. The DNA of the CDR3 is TGTGCCACCAGCCCGGGGGAGGGTCAGCCCCAGCATTTT. Its translation: CATSPGEGQPQHF.

In this sample, this clone turned up once. The chain couples TRBV5-6 to TRBJ2-7, with D possibly TRBD2 on 7 matching bases. The CDR3 is 16 residues long. Trimming left V 0 bases short and J 1 base short, with 14 bases between. Germline assignment: CDR1 SGHDT and CDR2 YYEEEE. The CDR3 loop is CASSLESGRGSYEQYF. The CDR3 DNA follows: TGTGCCAGCAGCTTGGAGAGTGGGAGGGGGTCCTACGAGCAGTACTTC.

The chain uses TRBV5-1 and TRBJ2-1; D is perhaps TRBD1 (6 bases). The ends were cut back, 4 bases at V and 0 bases at J, with 11 bases in the middle. CDR1 and CDR2 (germline): SGHRS, YFSETQ. The length of the CDR3 is 15 residues. The chain's CDR3 is CASSQGLPSYNEQFF. As DNA, the CDR3 is TGCGCCAGCAGCCAGGGGCTCCCCTCCTACAATGAGCAGTTCTTC.

This clone was observed a handful of times. The J gene is TRBJ1-1, the V gene TRBV5-1; the D gene is possibly TRBD1 (6 bases). Germline CDR1 is SGHRS and CDR2 is YFSETQ. The CDR3 consists of 15 residues. V was pared by 0 bases and J by 1 base, with 10 bases between. DNA for the CDR3: TGCGCCAGCAGCTTGGATGGGGGACAGAACACTGAAGCTTTCTTT. Amino acid sequence: CASSLDGGQNTEAFF.

This rearrangement joins TRBV6-5 to TRBJ2-1; unclear D gene. Germline CDR1 and CDR2: MNHEY and SVGAGI. With 2 bases removed from V and 6 bases from J, the gap between germline ends came to 8 bases. There are 13 residues in the CDR3. The CDR3 is CASSYGSGNEQFF. DNA of the CDR3: TGTGCCAGCAGTTACGGTTCGGGCAATGAGCAGTTCTTC.

V and J are TRBV11-1 and TRBJ1-6; 7 bases match TRBD1. The CDR3 consists of 14 residues. The V gene end was trimmed by 5 bases and the J gene end by 6 bases; junction bases not matched to a gene: 4. Germline CDR1 and CDR2: SGHAT and FQDESV (reference sequence). CDR3 region: CASSRGQINSPLHF. DNA of the CDR3: TGTGCCAGCAGCCGGGGACAGATTAATTCACCCCTCCACTTT.

The chain couples TRBV10-3 to TRBJ1-2; unclear D gene. The germline V gene encodes CDR1 ENHRY and CDR2 SYGVKD. With 6 bases removed from V and 2 bases from J, the gap between germline ends came to 10 bases. The CDR3 loop spans 13 amino acids. CDR3: CAISARGNYGYTF. CDR3 in DNA: TGTGCCATCAGCGCCCGCGGCAACTATGGCTACACCTTC.